Listed here are 27 T cell receptor beta chains from one sample, sequenced in a study of T cells in Graves' hyperthyroidism and ophthalmopathy (dated by TCRdb to the late 2010s). Libraries were built with multiplex PCR. Data came from an Illumina HiSeq 2000. Amplification of TCR beta CDR3 regions was carried out from RNA transcripts. A first-round RT-PCR of the TCR CDR3 used the HTBI primer set with the Qiagen OneStep RT-PCR kit. In-frame beta chains were kept once TCRdb had trimmed the public reads at Q25 with fastp and called clones with MiXCR. Each entry is one CDR3 protein sequence, shown with its most common DNA and genes. The sample table lists about 640,000 distinct CDR3 sequences, approximately 14% of them with a count of one. The ten largest make up around 13% of the sample. The sample was blood. These TCRs come from a woman aged 45-59 years with Graves' ophthalmopathy.

This clonotype has ten or more counts. The rearrangement joins TRBV6-5 to TRBJ2-5; a possible D gene is TRBD1 (6 bases). The CDR3 has 17 amino acids. Germline assignment: CDR1 MNHEY and CDR2 SVGAGI. Trimming took off 2 bases at V and 0 bases at J, with 16 bases between the two ends. The CDR3, as DNA: TGTGCCAGCAGTTACGCAAGACAGGCCATGTACCAAGAGACCCAGTACTTC. Protein product: CASSYARQAMYQETQYF.

This clonotype was counted at least ten times. This rearrangement joins TRBV6-1 to TRBJ2-7, with 8 positions matching TRBD1. Losses at the gene ends were 2 bases for V and 3 bases for J; bases not matched to a gene: 9. This CDR3 spans 16 amino acids. CDR1 MNHNS and CDR2 SASEGT come from the germline V gene. CDR3 DNA: TGTGCCAGCAGTGAATATCTTCGGACAGGGTACTACGAGCAGTACTTC. Translating it yields CASSEYLRTGYYEQYF.

This clonotype was detected many times. V and J are TRBV7-2 and TRBJ2-1; 7 bases are shared with TRBD2. Unmatched junction bases numbered 8, after V lost 3 bases and J lost 15 bases. The germline V gene has CDR1 SGHTA and CDR2 FQGNSA. CDR3 size: 12 residues. The CDR3 loop reads CASSFGAGVLFF. The CDR3 bases are TGTGCCAGCAGCTTTGGGGCGGGAGTTCTGTTCTTC.

Points on this clonotype: Since no conserved phenylalanine or tryptophan closes the CDR3, a read error is the likely cause. The chain recombines TRBV28 with TRBJ1-5; D uncertain. V was cut by 0 bases and J by 2 bases, with 5 bases left in between. This CDR3 has 14 residues. Per the germline V gene, CDR1 is MDHEN and CDR2 is SYDVKM. As DNA, the CDR3 is TGTGCCAGCAGTTTATGGCCGGGCAATCAGCCCCAGCATTCT. It specifies CASSLWPGNQPQHS.

The table lists this clonotype with many counts. The chain uses TRBV15 and TRBJ2-7, with D unclear. The germline V gene has CDR1 LNHNV and CDR2 YYDKDF (reference sequence). The CDR3 loop spans 14 amino acids. Trimming left V 2 bases short and J 6 bases short, with 14 bases between. CDR3 in amino acids: CATSRLGSVGEQYF. The CDR3 DNA sequence: TGTGCCACCAGCAGACTGGGCTCGGTGGGCGAGCAGTACTTC.

To note about this clonotype: One end of the junction does not line up with germline, which may come from a read error. The chain has TRBV6-4 and TRBJ2-3, with TRBD2 matching over 13 bases. CDR3 length equals 20 residues. CDR1 and CDR2 from the germline V gene are MRHNA and SNTAGT. In nucleotides, the CDR3 is TGTGCCAGCAGTTACTCGGAACGACTAGCGGGAGGTCTGGGGCCAGATACGCGGTATTTT. Translated, it gives CASSYSERLAGGLGPDTRYF.

This clonotype was seen at least ten times. This rearrangement joins TRBV7-3 to TRBJ2-5; 12 bases align to TRBD1. Trimming removed 1 base from V and 4 bases from J; junction bases left unmatched: 4. The germline CDR1 and CDR2 sequences are SGHTA and FQGTGA. The length of the CDR3 is 16 residues. Here the CDR3 DNA reads TGTGCCAGCAGCTTAATGGGACAGGGGGCTCGAGAGACCCAGTACTTC. Translated: CASSLMGQGARETQYF.

This clonotype was observed many times. The chain carries TRBV12-3 or TRBV12-4 and TRBJ2-7; D might be TRBD2 (6 bases). This CDR3 region has 15 residues. The V and J ends lost 3 bases and 6 bases respectively, with 18 bases between them. The CDR3 protein is CASSFLGRGPPEQYF. The CDR3 DNA follows: TGTGCCAGCAGTTTCCTCGGGAGAGGGCCTCCCGAGCAGTACTTC.

This clonotype was seen only once. V gene TRBV28 combines with J gene TRBJ2-2; no clear D gene. Trimming removed 2 bases at V and 11 bases at J, with 12 bases between. Looked up from germline, CDR1 is MDHEN and CDR2 is SYDVKM. The CDR3 spans 13 residues. The CDR3 sequence: CASSLVYGFELFF. DNA of the CDR3: TGTGCCAGCAGTTTAGTTTACGGTTTTGAGCTGTTTTTT.

Notes on this clonotype: It may be a read error: a sequence one base away is much more abundant. The V gene is TRBV20-1, the J gene TRBJ1-1; D call uncertain. CDR1 and CDR2 from the germline V gene are DFQATT and SNEGSKA (reference sequence). Trimming took off 1 base at V and 7 bases at J, with 10 bases between the two ends. CDR3 size: 12 residues. Here the CDR3 reads CSARGGGSEAFF. The CDR3 DNA sequence: TGCAGTGCTAGAGGAGGAGGCAGTGAAGCTTTCTTT.

The rearrangement joins TRBV4-1 to TRBJ1-5; D uncertain. Trimming shortened V by 1 base and J by 2 bases, and 9 bases separated the two germline ends. Germline CDR1 reads MGHRA; CDR2 reads YSYEKL. The CDR3 length is 15 residues. The CDR3: CASSQVGSGNQPQHF. As DNA, the CDR3 is TGCGCCAGCAGCCAAGTAGGTAGTGGCAATCAGCCCCAGCATTTT.

This clonotype was picked up many times. The chain recombines TRBV18 with TRBJ1-1; D remains unclear. Trimming cost V 1 base and J 4 bases, with 10 bases left between them. Germline CDR1 and CDR2: KGHSH and LQKENI. The CDR3 covers 14 residues. Here the CDR3 reads CASSPQYVPTEAFF. The DNA for the CDR3 is TGTGCCAGCTCACCACAGTACGTTCCCACTGAAGCTTTCTTT.

The sample holds many counts of this clonotype. V is TRBV28 and J is TRBJ2-7; 7 bases agree with TRBD2. V lost 4 bases to trimming and J lost 4 bases; unmatched junction nucleotides: 7. CDR3 length: 14 residues. Germline loops: CDR1 MDHEN, CDR2 SYDVKM. This chain's CDR3 is CASSYRTSRYEQYF. In nucleotides, the CDR3 is TGTGCCAGCAGTTACAGGACTAGTCGATACGAGCAGTACTTC.

The sample holds a few counts of this clonotype. The rearrangement joins TRBV6-1 to TRBJ2-1, with D unclear. The germline CDR1 and CDR2 sequences are MNHNS and SASEGT. This CDR3 contains 11 residues. The V end lost 7 bases, the J end lost 5 bases, and 6 bases lay between the germline ends. The CDR3 DNA sequence: TGTGCCAGCACAAGACACAATGAGCAGTTCTTC. Translated, it gives CASTRHNEQFF.

This rearrangement joins TRBV20-1 to TRBJ2-3; 7 positions match TRBD2. Per the germline V gene, CDR1 is DFQATT and CDR2 is SNEGSKA (reference sequence). V lost 6 bases and J lost 6; bases outside the gene matches: 15. The CDR3 sequence is 15 residues long. The CDR3 here is CSAAPLAGDRDTQYF. CDR3 nucleotide sequence: TGCAGTGCAGCCCCCCTGGCGGGAGATAGGGATACGCAGTATTTT.

This clonotype was seen at least ten times. As DNA, the CDR3 is TGCAGTGCTAGTGCCGATACGCAGTATTTT. Its protein product is CSASADTQYF. This chain uses TRBV20-1 with TRBJ2-3; D is unresolved. V lost 3 bases, J lost 6 bases, and 4 bases lay in between. This CDR3 is 10 amino acids long. The germline V gene has CDR1 DFQATT and CDR2 SNEGSKA (reference sequence).

At least ten counts were recorded for this clonotype. The chain employs TRBV9 and TRBJ1-1; D uncertain. Germline V gene data show CDR1 as SGDLS and CDR2 as YYNGEE. The V gene lost 3 bases and the J gene lost 2 bases, with 14 bases spanning the gap. The CDR3 runs to 15 residues. CDR3 nucleotide sequence: TGTGCCAGCAGCGCCGATCCCCAGATAAACACTGAAGCTTTCTTT. Translation gives CASSADPQINTEAFF.

The chain has TRBV7-9 and TRBJ2-1; 11 nucleotides align to TRBD2. CDR3 length: 15 amino acids. CDR1 and CDR2 (germline): SEHNR, FQNEAQ (reference sequence). Trimming cost V 3 bases and J 9 bases; bases outside gene matches: 7. CDR3 sequence reads: CASSLDRLAGPEQFF. DNA of the CDR3: TGTGCCAGCAGCTTGGACAGACTAGCGGGACCTGAGCAGTTCTTC.

This chain joins TRBV5-1 and TRBJ1-5; the D gene is possibly TRBD1 (6 bases). The CDR3 length is 15 residues. The germline V gene has CDR1 SGHRS and CDR2 YFSETQ. Deletions cut 3 bases from V and 4 bases from J, with 14 bases between. CDR3 residues: CASSSSTGANQPQHF. The CDR3 DNA follows: TGCGCCAGCAGCTCCTCGACAGGAGCGAATCAGCCCCAGCATTTT.

This rearrangement joins TRBV7-2 to TRBJ1-6, with no clear D. V was clipped by 3 bases and J by 6 bases, with 9 bases between them. The CDR3 totals 14 residues. The germline CDR1 and CDR2 sequences are SGHTA and FQGNSA. CDR3 bases: TGTGCCAGCAGCTTTTCGCAGCCTAATTCACCCCTCCACTTT. Protein: CASSFSQPNSPLHF.

The chain combines TRBV6-2 or TRBV6-3 with TRBJ2-3, with 9 bases matching TRBD1. The V gene end was trimmed by 2 bases and the J gene end by 8 bases; junction bases not matched to a gene: 11. This CDR3 is 16 amino acids long. Germline CDR1 is MNHEY and CDR2 is SVGEGT. The CDR3 coding sequence is TGTGCCAGCAGTTACCAGTGGACAGGGGAATTGGGTACGCAGTATTTT. It codes for CASSYQWTGELGTQYF.

This clonotype has at least ten counts. V is TRBV30 and J is TRBJ1-3, with TRBD1 as a possible D gene (5 bases). The germline CDR1 and CDR2 sequences are GTSNPN and SVGIG (reference sequence). Trimming pared 3 bases from V and 4 bases from J, leaving 19 bases between. The CDR3 spans 16 residues. The CDR3 DNA reads as TGTGCCTGGAGAGCAGCGACTCTGGGGGAAGGAAACACCATATATTTT. Its translation: CAWRAATLGEGNTIYF.

This clonotype came up many times. This sequence joins TRBV2 and TRBJ2-2; 7 nucleotides line up with TRBD1. The V and J ends lost 4 bases and 2 bases, in that order; junction bases with no gene match: 4. In germline, CDR1 is SNHLY, CDR2 FYNNEI. CDR3 length: 15 amino acids. CDR3 nucleotides: TGTGCCAGCAGTGGGACAGGTCCTAACACCGGGGAGCTGTTTTTT. Translation: CASSGTGPNTGELFF.

This clonotype occurred many times. This sequence joins TRBV5-1 and TRBJ2-7; 10 nucleotides align to TRBD1. Germline values: CDR1 SGHRS, CDR2 YFSETQ. Germline trimming cut 4 bases from V and 0 bases from J; bases unmatched to any gene: 4. The length of the CDR3 is 15 residues. DNA for the CDR3: TGCGCCAGCAGCCACCGGGACAGGGGCTCCTACGAGCAGTACTTC. It specifies CASSHRDRGSYEQYF. Supplemented by reference TRBV5-1 and TRBJ2-7, the full variable domain reads KAGVTQTPRYLIKTRGQQVTLSCSPISGHRSVSWYQQTPGQGLQFLFEYFSETQRNKGNFPGRFSGRQFSNSRSEMNVSTLELGDSALYLCASSHRDRGSYEQYFGPGTRLTVT.

In DNA form, the CDR3 reads TGTGCCACCAGCAGTCGGGGGCGGGGGATGAACACTGAAGCTTTCTTT. It translates to CATSSRGRGMNTEAFF. This chain connects TRBV15 to TRBJ1-1, with D tentatively TRBD1 (6 bases). CDR3 length: 16 residues. The germline V and J ends were trimmed by 3 bases and 0 bases, with 14 bases remaining between them. CDR1 and CDR2 from the germline V gene are LNHNV and YYDKDF (reference sequence).

The chain recombines TRBV28 with TRBJ1-4; D may be TRBD1 (6 bases). The CDR3 spans 14 residues. CDR1 and CDR2 (germline): MDHEN, SYDVKM. Trimming stripped 8 bases from V and 5 bases from J, with 15 bases between. The CDR3 protein is CASRSWDMNEKLFF. The CDR3, as DNA: TGTGCCAGCCGCTCGTGGGACATGAATGAAAAACTGTTTTTT.

About this clonotype: A much larger clone sits a single nucleotide away, making a read error possible. V is TRBV2 and J is TRBJ2-2, with TRBD2 matching 11 bases. Losses at the gene ends were 6 bases for V and 1 base for J; bases not matched to a gene: 4. The CDR3 has 16 amino acids. Germline values: CDR1 SNHLY, CDR2 FYNNEI. CDR3 in DNA: TGTGCCAGCAGGATGGGACTAGCGGTGAACACCGGGGAGCTGTTTTTT. Residues: CASRMGLAVNTGELFF.